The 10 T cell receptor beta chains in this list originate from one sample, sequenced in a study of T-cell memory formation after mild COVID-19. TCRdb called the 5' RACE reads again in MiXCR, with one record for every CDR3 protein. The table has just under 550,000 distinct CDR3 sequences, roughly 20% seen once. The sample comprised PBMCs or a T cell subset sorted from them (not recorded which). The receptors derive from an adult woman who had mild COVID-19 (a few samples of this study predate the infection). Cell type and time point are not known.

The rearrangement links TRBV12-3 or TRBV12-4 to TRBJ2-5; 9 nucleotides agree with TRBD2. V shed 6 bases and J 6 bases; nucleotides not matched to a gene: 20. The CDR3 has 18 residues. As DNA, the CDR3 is TGTGCCAGCAGCCTACATCAGGGGGTGAGCGGGAGGAGGAAGACCCAGTACTTC. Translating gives CASSLHQGVSGRRKTQYF.

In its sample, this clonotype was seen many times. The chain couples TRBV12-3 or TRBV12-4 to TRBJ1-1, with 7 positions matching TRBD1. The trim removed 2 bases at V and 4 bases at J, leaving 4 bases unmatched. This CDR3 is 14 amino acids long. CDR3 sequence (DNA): TGTGCCAGCAGTTTACAGGGGGGCGGCACTGAAGCTTTCTTT. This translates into CASSLQGGGTEAFF.

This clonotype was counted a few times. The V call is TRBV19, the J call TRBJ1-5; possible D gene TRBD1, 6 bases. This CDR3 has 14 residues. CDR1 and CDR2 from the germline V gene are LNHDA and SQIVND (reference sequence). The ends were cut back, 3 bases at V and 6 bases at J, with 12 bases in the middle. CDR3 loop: CASSMGGAAQPQHF. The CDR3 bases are TGTGCCAGTAGTATGGGGGGCGCTGCTCAGCCCCAGCATTTT.

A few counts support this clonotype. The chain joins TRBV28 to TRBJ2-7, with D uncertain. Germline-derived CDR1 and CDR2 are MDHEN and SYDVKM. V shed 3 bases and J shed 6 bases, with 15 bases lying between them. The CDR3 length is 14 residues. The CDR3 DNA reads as TGTGCCAGCAGTTTGATTATGGTGGCAAGCGAGCAGTACTTC. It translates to CASSLIMVASEQYF.

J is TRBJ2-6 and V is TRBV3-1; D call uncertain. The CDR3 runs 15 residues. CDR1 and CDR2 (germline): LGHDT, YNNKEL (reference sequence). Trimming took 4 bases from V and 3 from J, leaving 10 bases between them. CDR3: CASSPRGYGANVLTF. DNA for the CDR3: TGTGCCAGCAGCCCCCGAGGCTATGGGGCCAACGTCCTGACTTTC.

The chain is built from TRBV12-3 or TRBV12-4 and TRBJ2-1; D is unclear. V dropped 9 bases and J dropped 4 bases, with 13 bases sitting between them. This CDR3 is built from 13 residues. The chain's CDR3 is CASRATIYNEQFF. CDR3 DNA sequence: TGTGCCAGTAGGGCTACGATATACAATGAGCAGTTCTTC.

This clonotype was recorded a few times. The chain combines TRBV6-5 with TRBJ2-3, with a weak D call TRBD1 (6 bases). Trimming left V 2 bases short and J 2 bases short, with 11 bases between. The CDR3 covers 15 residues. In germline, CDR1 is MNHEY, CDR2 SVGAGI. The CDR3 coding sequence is TGTGCCAGCAGTTACCTGCAGGGACACACAGATACGCAGTATTTT. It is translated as CASSYLQGHTDTQYF.

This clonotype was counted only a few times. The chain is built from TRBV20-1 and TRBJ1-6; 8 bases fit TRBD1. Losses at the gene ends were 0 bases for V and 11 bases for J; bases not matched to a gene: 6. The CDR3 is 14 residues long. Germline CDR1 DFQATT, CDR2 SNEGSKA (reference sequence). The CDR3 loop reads CSARDRDRWAPLHF. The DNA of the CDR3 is TGCAGTGCTAGAGATAGGGACAGGTGGGCACCCCTCCACTTT.

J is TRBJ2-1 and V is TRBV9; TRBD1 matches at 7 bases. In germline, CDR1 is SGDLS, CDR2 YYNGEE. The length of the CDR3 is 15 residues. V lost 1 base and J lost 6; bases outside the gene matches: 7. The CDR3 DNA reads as TGTGCCAGCAGCGTAAGGGCAGGGGGTATCAATGAGCAGTTCTTC. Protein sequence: CASSVRAGGINEQFF. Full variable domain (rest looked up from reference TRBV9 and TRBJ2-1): DSGVTQTPKHLITATGQRVTLRCSPRSGDLSVYWYQQSLDQGLQFLIQYYNGEERAKGNILERFSAQQFPDLHSELNLSSLELGDSALYFCASSVRAGGINEQFFGPGTRLTVL.

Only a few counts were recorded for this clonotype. The CDR3 DNA reads as TGTGCCACCGGGACTAGCGGAAACACCGGGGAGCTGTTTTTT. Amino acids: CATGTSGNTGELFF. This chain connects TRBV15 to TRBJ2-2, with TRBD2 matching over 11 bases. Trimming removed 8 bases from V and 2 bases from J; junction bases left unmatched: 1. The CDR3 length is 14 residues. Germline CDR1 and CDR2: LNHNV and YYDKDF (reference sequence).